This T cell receptor beta chain is drawn from a study of blood T cells in healthy people across ages. Findings of the study overall: The fall in TCR beta diversity per million T cells was roughly linear with age.

Deletions cut 0 bases from V and 11 bases from J, with 17 bases between. CDR1 is MGHRA, CDR2 YSYEKL, per germline. The CDR3 contains 15 residues. The sample providers were healthy Caucasian people from Russia, aged roughly 6 to 95. Per sample, a minimum of 6 million PBMCs were isolated. PCR was performed a second time for about 7 to 12 cycles using a sample-barcoded 5' primer and a J-beta primer mix. Each CDR3 protein gets one entry after TCRdb re-called the 5' RACE reads with MiXCR. This table holds about 970,000 distinct CDR3 sequences, about 51% found once. This clonotype was seen more than once but under ten times. Its matching antigen is unknown.

Material for sequencing was blood. This clonotype was sampled from a woman in her fifties or sixties in good health. The chain employs TRBV4-1 and TRBJ1-5; tentatively, D is TRBD1 (5 bases). The CDR3 region has the DNA TGCGCCAGCAGCCAAGATGGAGGGTCCCTCAGGGCCCAGCATTTT. This codes for CASSQDGGSLRAQHF.